What follows is one T cell receptor (beta chain) and its context. Antigen: not known. One junction end disagrees with the germline gene, perhaps due to a read error. This CDR3 has 13 amino acids. Germline V gene lookup returns CDR1 MNHNY and CDR2 SVGAGI (reference sequence). TCRdb called the 5' RACE reads again in MiXCR, with one record for every CDR3 protein. This sample has more than 4,500 distinct CDR3 sequences, with about three quarters found just once. Study-wide results and caveats: Tumor Tregs overlapped most with tumor, then blood, naive CD4+ cells. In terms of TCR gene usage, tumor memory CD4+ T cells clustered together with blood and lymph node memory CD4+ cells, as well as with lymph node naive CD4+ cells.

The sample taken for sequencing was naive CD4+ T cells sorted from blood. Stated subset: naive CD4+ T cells, CD4+CD45RA+CD25-. This sequence joins TRBV6-6 and TRBJ1-1; the D gene is possibly TRBD1 (5 bases). This receptor was taken from a female donor with breast cancer. The CDR3 loop is CAISVGGNTEAFF. As DNA, the CDR3 is TGTGCCATCAGTGTTGGGGGGAACACTGAAGCTTTCTTT.